The clone carrying this TCR beta chain was picked up many times. Its target is unknown. The data stem from a study of T cells in Graves' hyperthyroidism and ophthalmopathy. Study-wide results and limits: Also found in blood were most expanded thyroid clonotypes above 0.001.

Researchers amplified the TCR beta CDR3 regions from RNA transcripts. First-round RT-PCR of the TCR CDR3 relied on the HTBI primer set. TCRdb processed the multiplex PCR reads anew with MiXCR; each CDR3 protein has one entry. The data contain 400,000 to 500,000 distinct CDR3 sequences, approximately 15% of them seen just once; the ten biggest clones take up about 5%. Graves' hyperthyroidism qualified as stable when ophthalmopathy did not progress within 18 months. The CDR3 is 14 residues long. Germline-derived CDR1 and CDR2 are LNHDA and SQIVND (reference sequence). Germline trimming cut 7 bases from V and 11 bases from J; bases unmatched to any gene: 13.

The receptor comes from a woman between 18 and 30 years old with Graves' hyperthyroidism. Material: blood. The chain couples TRBV19 to TRBJ1-5; 8 bases match TRBD1. CDR3 DNA: TGTGCCAGTACCATAACAGGACAGGGCTCCACCCAGCATTTT. It specifies CASTITGQGSTQHF.